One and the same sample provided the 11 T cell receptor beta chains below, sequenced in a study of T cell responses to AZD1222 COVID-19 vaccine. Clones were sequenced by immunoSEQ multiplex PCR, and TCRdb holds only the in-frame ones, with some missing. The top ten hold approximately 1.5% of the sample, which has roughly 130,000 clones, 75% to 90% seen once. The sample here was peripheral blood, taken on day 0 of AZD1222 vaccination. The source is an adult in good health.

The CDR3 bases are TGTGCCTGGAGTGCGCCGAATGAGCAGTTCTTC. Its translation is CAWSAPNEQFF. V and J are TRBV30 and TRBJ2-1; no reliable D call. The CDR3 has 11 amino acids. CDR1 and CDR2 (germline): GTSNPN, SVGIG (reference sequence). V was trimmed by 1 base and J by 7 bases, leaving 5 bases between them. The complete variable domain, with remaining parts taken from reference TRBV30 and TRBJ2-1, reads SQTIHQWPATLVQPVGSPLSLECTVEGTSNPNLYWYRQAAGRGLQLLFYSVGIGQISSEVPQNLSASRPQDRQFILSSKKLLLSDSGFYLCAWSAPNEQFFGPGTRLTVL.

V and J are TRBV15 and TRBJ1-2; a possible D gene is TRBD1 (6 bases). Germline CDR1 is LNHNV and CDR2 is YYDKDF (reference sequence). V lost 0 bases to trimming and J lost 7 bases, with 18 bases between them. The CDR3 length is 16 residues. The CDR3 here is CATSRDVYRVTGGYTF. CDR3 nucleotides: TGTGCCACCAGCAGAGATGTCTACAGGGTTACGGGTGGCTACACCTTC.

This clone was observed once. In DNA, the CDR3 is TGTGCCAGCAGCTTAGGAGTTCGTGGAACTGAAGCTTTCTTT. Translating it yields CASSLGVRGTEAFF. This sequence joins TRBV7-2 and TRBJ1-1; the D is unclear. V lost 1 base and J lost 5, with 11 bases in between. The CDR3 is made up of 14 amino acids. Germline V gene sequence: CDR1 SGHTA, CDR2 FQGNSA.

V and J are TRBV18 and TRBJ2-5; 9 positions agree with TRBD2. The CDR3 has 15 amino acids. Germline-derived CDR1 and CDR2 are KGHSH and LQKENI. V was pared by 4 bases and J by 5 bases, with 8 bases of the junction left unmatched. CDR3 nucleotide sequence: TGTGCCAGCTCACTCACCGGGACTAGCTTCGAGACCCAGTACTTC. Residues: CASSLTGTSFETQYF.

CDR3 region: CASSLVGTRAEAFF. The CDR3 region has the DNA TGTGCCAGCAGCTTAGTTGGGACTCGGGCTGAAGCTTTCTTT. The chain is built from TRBV11-2 and TRBJ1-1, with D possibly being TRBD1 (5 bases). Trimming shortened V by 1 base and J by 6 bases, and 12 bases separated the two germline ends. This CDR3 region has 14 residues. Germline V lookup: CDR1 SGHAT, CDR2 FQNNGV.

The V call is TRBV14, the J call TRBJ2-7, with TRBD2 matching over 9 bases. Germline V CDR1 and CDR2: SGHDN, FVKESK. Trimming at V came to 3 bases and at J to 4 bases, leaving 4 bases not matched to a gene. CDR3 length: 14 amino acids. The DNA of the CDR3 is TGTGCCAGCAGCCACCCGACTAGCGGTTACGAGCAGTACTTC. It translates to CASSHPTSGYEQYF. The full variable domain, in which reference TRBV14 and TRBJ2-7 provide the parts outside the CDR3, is EAGVTQFPSHSVIEKGQTVTLRCDPISGHDNLYWYRRVMGKEIKFLLHFVKESKQDESGMPNNRFLAERTGGTYSTLKVQPAELEDSGVYFCASSHPTSGYEQYFGPGTRLTVT.

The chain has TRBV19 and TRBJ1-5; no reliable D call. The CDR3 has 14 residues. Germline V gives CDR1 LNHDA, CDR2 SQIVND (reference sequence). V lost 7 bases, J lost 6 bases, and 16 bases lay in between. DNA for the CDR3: TGTGCCAGTACGGACTCACTTGTCGGTCAGCCCCAGCATTTT. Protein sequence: CASTDSLVGQPQHF.

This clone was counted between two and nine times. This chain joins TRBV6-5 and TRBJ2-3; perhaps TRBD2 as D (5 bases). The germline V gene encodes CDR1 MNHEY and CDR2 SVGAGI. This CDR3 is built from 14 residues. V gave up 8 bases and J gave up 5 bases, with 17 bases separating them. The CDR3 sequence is CASYTGKLGDTQYF. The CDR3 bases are TGTGCCAGCTACACCGGAAAACTAGGAGATACGCAGTATTTT.

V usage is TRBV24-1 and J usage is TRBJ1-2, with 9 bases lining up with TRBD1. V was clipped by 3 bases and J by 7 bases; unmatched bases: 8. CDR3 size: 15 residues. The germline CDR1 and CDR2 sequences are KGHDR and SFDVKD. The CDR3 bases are TGTGCCACCAGTGATGTTACAGGGGGCGCGTTTGGCTACACCTTC. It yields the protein CATSDVTGGAFGYTF.

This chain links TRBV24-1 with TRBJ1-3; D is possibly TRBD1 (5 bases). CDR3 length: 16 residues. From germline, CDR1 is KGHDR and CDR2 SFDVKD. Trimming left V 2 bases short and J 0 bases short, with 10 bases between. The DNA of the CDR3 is TGTGCCACCAGTGATTCAGGGTCGATCTCTGGAAACACCATATATTTT. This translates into CATSDSGSISGNTIYF.

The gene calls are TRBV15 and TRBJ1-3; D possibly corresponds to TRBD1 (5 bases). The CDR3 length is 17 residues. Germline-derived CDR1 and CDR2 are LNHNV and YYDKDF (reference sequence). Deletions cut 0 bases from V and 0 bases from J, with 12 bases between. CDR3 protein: CATSRDYRQSSGNTIYF. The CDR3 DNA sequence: TGTGCCACCAGCAGAGATTACAGACAGTCCTCTGGAAACACCATATATTTT.